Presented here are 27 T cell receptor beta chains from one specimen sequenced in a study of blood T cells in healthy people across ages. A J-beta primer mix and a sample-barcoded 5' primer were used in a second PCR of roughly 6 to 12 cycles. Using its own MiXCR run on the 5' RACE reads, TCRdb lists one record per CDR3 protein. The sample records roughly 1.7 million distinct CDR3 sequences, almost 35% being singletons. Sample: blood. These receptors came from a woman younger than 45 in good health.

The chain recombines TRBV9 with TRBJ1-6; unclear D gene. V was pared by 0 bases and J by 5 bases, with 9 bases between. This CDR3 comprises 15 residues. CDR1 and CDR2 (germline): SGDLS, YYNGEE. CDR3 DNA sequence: TGTGCCAGCAGCGTAGGAGGGTTGAATAATTCACCCCTCCACTTT. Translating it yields CASSVGGLNNSPLHF.

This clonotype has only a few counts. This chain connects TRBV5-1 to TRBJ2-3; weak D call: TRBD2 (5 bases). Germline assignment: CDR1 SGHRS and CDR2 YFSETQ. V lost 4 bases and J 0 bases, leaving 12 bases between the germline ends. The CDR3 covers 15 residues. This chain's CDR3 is CASSTLAQSTDTQYF. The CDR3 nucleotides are TGCGCCAGCAGCACCTTAGCGCAGAGCACAGATACGCAGTATTTT.

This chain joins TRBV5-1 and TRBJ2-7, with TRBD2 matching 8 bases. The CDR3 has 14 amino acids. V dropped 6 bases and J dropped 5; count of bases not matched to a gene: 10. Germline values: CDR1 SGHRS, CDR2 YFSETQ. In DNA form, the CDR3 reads TGCGCCAGCACCCCGGGGCGGGGGGTTGACGAGCAGTACTTC. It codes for CASTPGRGVDEQYF.

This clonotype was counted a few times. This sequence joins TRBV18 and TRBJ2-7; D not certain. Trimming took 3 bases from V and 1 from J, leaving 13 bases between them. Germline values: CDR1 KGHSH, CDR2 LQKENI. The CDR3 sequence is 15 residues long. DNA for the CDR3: TGTGCCAGCTCACCGCCGGGCCGTCATTCCTACGAGCAGTACTTC. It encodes CASSPPGRHSYEQYF.

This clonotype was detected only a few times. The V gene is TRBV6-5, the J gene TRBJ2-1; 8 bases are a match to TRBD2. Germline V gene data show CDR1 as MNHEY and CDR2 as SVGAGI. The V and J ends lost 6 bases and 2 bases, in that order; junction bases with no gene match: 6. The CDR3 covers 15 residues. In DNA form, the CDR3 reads TGTGCCAGCAGAATGGAGCGGGGGCCCTACAATGAGCAGTTCTTC. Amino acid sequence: CASRMERGPYNEQFF.

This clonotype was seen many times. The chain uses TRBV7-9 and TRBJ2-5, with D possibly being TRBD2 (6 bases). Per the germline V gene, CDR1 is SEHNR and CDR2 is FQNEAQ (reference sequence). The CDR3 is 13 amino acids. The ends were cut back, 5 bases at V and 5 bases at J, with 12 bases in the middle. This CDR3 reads CASSTRLEETQYF. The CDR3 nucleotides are TGTGCCAGCAGCACTAGACTAGAGGAGACCCAGTACTTC.

CDR3 sequence: CASSSDLDMGRETQYF. DNA of the CDR3: TGTGCCAGCAGCTCTGACCTCGATATGGGGCGGGAGACCCAGTACTTC. The V and J genes are TRBV13 and TRBJ2-5; a weak D match, TRBD1 (5 bases). The CDR3 extends over 16 amino acids. Germline CDR1 PRHDT, CDR2 FYEKMQ (reference sequence). The V end was cut by 4 bases, the J end by 5 bases, with 20 bases between.

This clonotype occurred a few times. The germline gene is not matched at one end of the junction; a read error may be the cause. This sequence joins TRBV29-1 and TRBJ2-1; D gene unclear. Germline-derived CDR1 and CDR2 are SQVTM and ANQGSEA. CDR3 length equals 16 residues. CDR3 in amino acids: CSVESGQASSHNEQFF. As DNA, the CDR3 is TGCAGCGTTGAATCGGGCCAAGCGAGCTCCCACAATGAGCAGTTCTTC.

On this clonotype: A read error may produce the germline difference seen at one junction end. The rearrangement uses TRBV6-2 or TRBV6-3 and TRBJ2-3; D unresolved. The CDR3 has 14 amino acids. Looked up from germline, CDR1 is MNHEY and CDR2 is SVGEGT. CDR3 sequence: CANSYGWRTDTQYF. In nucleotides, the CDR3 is TGTGCCAACAGTTACGGGTGGCGCACAGATACGCAGTATTTT.

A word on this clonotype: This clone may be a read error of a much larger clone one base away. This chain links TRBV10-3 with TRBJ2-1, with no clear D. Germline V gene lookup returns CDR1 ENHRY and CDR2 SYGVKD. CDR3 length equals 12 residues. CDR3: CAISESRNERFF. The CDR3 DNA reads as TGTGCCATCAGTGAGTCGCGGAATGAGCGGTTCTTC.

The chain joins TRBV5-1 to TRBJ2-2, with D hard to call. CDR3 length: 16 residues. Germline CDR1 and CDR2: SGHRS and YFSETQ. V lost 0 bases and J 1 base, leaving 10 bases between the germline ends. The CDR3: CASSLGAGENTGELFF. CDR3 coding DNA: TGCGCCAGCAGCTTGGGAGCAGGCGAGAACACCGGGGAGCTGTTTTTT.

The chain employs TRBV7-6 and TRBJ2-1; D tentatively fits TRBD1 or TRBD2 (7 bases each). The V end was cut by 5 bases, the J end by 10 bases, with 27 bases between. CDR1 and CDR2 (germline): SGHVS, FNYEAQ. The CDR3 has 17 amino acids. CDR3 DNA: TGTGCCAGCAGCGCCGGGCGGGGAGCGGGGATACAGGGGGAGCAGTTCTTC. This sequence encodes CASSAGRGAGIQGEQFF.

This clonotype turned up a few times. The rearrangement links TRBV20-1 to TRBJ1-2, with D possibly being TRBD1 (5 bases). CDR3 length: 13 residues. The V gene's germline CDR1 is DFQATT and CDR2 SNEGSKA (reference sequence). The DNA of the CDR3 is TGCAGCCCTTGGAGCAGGGAGGCCTATGGCTACACCTTC. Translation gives CSPWSREAYGYTF.

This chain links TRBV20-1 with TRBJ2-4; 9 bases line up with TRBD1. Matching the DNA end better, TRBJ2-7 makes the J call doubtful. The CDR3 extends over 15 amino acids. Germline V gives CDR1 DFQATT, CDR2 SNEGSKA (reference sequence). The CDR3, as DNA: TGCAGTGCTAGACAACAGGGGGCGCTTCATGGCGAGCAGTACTTC. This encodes CSARQQGALHGEQYF.

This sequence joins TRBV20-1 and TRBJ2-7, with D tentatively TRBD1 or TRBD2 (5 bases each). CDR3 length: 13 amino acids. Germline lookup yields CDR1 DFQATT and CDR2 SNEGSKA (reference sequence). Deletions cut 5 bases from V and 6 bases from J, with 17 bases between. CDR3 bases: TGCAGTGCTCAGGGACGCCGGCTAACCGAGCAGTACTTC. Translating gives CSAQGRRLTEQYF.

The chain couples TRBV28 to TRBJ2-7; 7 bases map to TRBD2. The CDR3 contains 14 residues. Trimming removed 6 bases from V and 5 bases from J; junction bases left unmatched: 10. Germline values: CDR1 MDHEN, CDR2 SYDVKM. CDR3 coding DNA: TGTGCCAGCAGCGGGCCGGGGGGAGGGAACGAGCAGTACTTC. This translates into CASSGPGGGNEQYF.

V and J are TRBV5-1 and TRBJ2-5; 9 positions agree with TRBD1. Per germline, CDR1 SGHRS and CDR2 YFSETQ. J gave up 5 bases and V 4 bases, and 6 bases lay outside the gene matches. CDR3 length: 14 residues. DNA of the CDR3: TGCGCCAGCAGCCAGGGACAGGGTTCGGAGACCCAGTACTTC. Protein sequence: CASSQGQGSETQYF.

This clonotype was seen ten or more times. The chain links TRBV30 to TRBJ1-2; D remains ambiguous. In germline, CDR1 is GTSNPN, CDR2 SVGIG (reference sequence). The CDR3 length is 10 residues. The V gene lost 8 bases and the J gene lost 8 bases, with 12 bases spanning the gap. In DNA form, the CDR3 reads TGTGCCCAAGCTGATGGAGGCTACACCTTC. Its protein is CAQADGGYTF.

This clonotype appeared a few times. CDR3 sequence (DNA): TGCGCCAGCAGCTTGGCCGTGGTAACGAACTCCTACGAGCAGTACTTC. Amino acids: CASSLAVVTNSYEQYF. The gene calls are TRBV5-1 and TRBJ2-7; no definite D call. The V end was cut by 0 bases, the J end by 0 bases, with 13 bases between. The CDR3 is made up of 16 amino acids. Germline values: CDR1 SGHRS, CDR2 YFSETQ.

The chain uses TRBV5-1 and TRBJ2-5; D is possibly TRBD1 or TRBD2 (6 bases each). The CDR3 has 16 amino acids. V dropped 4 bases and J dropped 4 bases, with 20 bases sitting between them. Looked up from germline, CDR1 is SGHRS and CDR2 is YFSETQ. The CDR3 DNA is TGCGCCAGCAGCAGCCAGGGGCGGGGCGGAGTAGAGACCCAGTACTTC. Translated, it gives CASSSQGRGGVETQYF.

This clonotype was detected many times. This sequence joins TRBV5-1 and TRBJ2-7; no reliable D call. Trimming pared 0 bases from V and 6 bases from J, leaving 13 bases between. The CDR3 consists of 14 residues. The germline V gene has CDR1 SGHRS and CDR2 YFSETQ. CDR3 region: CASSLVMESSEQYF. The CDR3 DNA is TGCGCCAGCAGCTTGGTAATGGAATCAAGCGAGCAGTACTTC.

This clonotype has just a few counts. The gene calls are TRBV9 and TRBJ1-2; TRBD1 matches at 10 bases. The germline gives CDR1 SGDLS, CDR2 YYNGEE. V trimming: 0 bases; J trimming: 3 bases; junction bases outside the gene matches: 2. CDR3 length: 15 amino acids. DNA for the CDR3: TGTGCCAGCAGCGTAGCAGGACAGGGGGACTATGGCTACACCTTC. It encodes CASSVAGQGDYGYTF.

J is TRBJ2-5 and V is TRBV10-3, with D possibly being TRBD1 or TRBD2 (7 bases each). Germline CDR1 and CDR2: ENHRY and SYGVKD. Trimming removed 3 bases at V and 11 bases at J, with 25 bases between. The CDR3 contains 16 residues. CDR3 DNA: TGTGCCATCAGTGAAGGGGACAGACTAGCCAAAAACACTCAGTACTTC. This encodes CAISEGDRLAKNTQYF.

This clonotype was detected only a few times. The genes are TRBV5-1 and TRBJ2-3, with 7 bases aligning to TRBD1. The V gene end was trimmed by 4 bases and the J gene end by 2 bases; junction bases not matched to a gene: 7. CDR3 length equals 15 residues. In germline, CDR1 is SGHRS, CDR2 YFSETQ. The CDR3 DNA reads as TGCGCCAGCAGCCTAGAACAGGGGAACACAGATACGCAGTATTTT. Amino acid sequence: CASSLEQGNTDTQYF.

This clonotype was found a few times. CDR3 bases: TGTGCCAGCAGCTTAAACCTGGGCTACGAGCAGTACTTC. Translated, it gives CASSLNLGYEQYF. The J gene is TRBJ2-7, the V gene TRBV7-3; D gene uncertain. This CDR3 region has 13 residues. Per the germline V gene, CDR1 is SGHTA and CDR2 is FQGTGA. V was shortened by 1 base and J by 3 bases, with 7 bases between the two germline ends.

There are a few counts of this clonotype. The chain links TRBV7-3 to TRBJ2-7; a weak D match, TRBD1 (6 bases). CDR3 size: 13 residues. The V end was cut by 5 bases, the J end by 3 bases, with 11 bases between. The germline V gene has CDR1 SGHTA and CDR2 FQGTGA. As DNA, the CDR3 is TGTGCCAGCAGCCAAATACAGGGCTACGAGCAGTACTTC. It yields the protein CASSQIQGYEQYF.

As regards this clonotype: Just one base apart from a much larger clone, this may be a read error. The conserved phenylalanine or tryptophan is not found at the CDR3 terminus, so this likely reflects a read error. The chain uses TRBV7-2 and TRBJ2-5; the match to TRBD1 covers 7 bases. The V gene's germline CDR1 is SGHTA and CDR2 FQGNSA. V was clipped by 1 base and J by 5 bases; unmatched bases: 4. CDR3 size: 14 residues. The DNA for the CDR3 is TGTGCCAGCAGCTTAGAGGGGGCGAGGGAGACCCAGTACATC. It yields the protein CASSLEGARETQYI.